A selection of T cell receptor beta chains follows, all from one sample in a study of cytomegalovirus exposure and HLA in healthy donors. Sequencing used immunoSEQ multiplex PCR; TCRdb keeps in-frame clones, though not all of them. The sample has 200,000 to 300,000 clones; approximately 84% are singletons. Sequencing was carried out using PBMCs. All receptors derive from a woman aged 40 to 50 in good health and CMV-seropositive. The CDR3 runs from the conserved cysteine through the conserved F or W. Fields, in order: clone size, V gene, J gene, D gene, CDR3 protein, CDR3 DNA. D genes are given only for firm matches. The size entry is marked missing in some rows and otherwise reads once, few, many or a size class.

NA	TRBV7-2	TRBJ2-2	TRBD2	CASSLARGAGELFF	TGTGCCAGCAGCTTAGCCCGGGGGGCCGGGGAGCTGTTTTTT
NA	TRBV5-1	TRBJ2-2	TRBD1	CASSLFPGQGSTGELFF	TGCGCCAGCAGCTTATTCCCGGGACAGGGATCAACCGGGGAGCTGTTTTTT
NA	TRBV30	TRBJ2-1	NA	CAWRISGYNEQFF	TGTGCCTGGAGAATTAGCGGTTACAATGAGCAGTTCTTC
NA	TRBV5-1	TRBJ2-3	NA	CASTSVGRTSDTQYF	TGCGCCAGCACCTCCGTGGGGCGTACTTCAGATACGCAGTATTTT
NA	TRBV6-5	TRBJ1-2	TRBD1	CASRRTGKESDGYTF	TGTGCCAGCAGAAGGACAGGGAAAGAGAGCGATGGCTACACCTTC
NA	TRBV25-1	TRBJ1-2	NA	CASSEPDSGKRRYTF	TGTGCCAGCAGTGAACCGGACAGCGGAAAGAGACGCTACACCTTC
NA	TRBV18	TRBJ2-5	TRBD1	CASSPSPGTGTGETQYF	TGTGCCAGCTCACCTAGTCCCGGGACAGGAACGGGAGAGACCCAGTACTTC
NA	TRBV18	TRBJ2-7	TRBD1	CASSLGQGPYEQYF	TGTGCCAGCTCCCTCGGACAGGGCCCCTACGAGCAGTACTTC
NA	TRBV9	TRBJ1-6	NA	CASTRGGADNSPLHF	TGTGCCAGCACCCGCGGAGGGGCGGATAATTCACCCCTCCACTTT
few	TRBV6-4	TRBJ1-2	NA	CASSDTPQALYGYTF	TGTGCCAGCAGTGATACCCCACAGGCGCTCTATGGCTACACCTTC
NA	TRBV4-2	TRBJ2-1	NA	CASSREGDNPRNEQFF	TGTGCCAGCAGCCGGGAGGGGGACAACCCTCGGAATGAGCAGTTCTTC
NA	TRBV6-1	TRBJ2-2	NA	CASVGEANTGELFF	TGTGCCAGCGTGGGAGAAGCGAACACCGGGGAGCTGTTTTTT
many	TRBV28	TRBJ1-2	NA	CASSSIDRNYGYTF	TGTGCCAGCAGTTCGATCGACAGGAACTATGGCTACACCTTC
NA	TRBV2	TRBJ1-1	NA	CASSEQGSNTEAFF	TGTGCCAGCAGTGAACAGGGGTCTAACACTGAAGCTTTCTTT
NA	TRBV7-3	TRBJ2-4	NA	CASISGMAKNIQYF	TGTGCCAGCATAAGCGGAATGGCCAAAAACATTCAGTACTTC
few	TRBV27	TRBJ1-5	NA	CASSFRGSHQPQHF	TGTGCCAGCAGTTTTCGGGGGTCTCATCAGCCCCAGCATTTT
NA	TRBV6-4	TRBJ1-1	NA	CASKNRVGGTEAFF	TGTGCCAGCAAAAACAGGGTCGGTGGCACTGAAGCTTTCTTT
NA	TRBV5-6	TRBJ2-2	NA	CASSQISGELFF	TGTGCCAGCAGCCAAATTTCAGGGGAGCTGTTTTTT
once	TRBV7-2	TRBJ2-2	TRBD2	CASSLGGLSANTGELFF	TGTGCCAGCAGCTTAGGGGGACTATCTGCAAACACCGGGGAGCTGTTTTTT
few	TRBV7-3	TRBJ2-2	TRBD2	CASSPQTSGLSGGELFF	TGTGCCAGCAGCCCACAGACTAGCGGACTTTCGGGCGGGGAGCTGTTTTTT
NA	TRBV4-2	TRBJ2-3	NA	CASSQPELETDTQYF	TGTGCCAGCAGCCAACCTGAACTAGAAACAGATACGCAGTATTTT
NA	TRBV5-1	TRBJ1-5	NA	CASSLAGQGKSNQPQHF	TGCGCCAGCAGCTTGGCCGGGCAGGGGAAGAGCAATCAGCCCCAGCATTTT
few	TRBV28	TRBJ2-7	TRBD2	CASSLGGSPYEQYF	TGTGCCAGCAGTTTAGGCGGGAGCCCCTACGAGCAGTACTTC
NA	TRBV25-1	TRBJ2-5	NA	CASSVQGRWETQYF	TGTGCCAGCAGTGTACAGGGTCGGTGGGAGACCCAGTACTTC
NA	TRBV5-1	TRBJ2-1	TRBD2	CASSLGLALYNEQFF	TGCGCCAGCAGCTTGGGACTAGCCCTCTACAATGAGCAGTTCTTC
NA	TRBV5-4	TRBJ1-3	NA	CASSLGAGSSSGNTIYF	TGTGCCAGCAGCTTGGGAGCAGGTTCAAGCTCTGGAAACACCATATATTTT
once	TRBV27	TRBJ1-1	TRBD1	CASSPSTGAITEAFF	TGTGCCAGCAGTCCCTCGACAGGGGCGATCACTGAAGCTTTCTTT
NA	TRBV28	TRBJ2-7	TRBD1	CASSFGGRGTGFYEQYF	TGTGCCAGCAGTTTCGGGGGCCGCGGGACAGGCTTCTACGAGCAGTACTTC
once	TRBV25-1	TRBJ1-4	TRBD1	CASSGGKQGTNEKLFF	TGTGCCAGCAGTGGAGGTAAACAGGGGACTAATGAAAAACTGTTTTTT
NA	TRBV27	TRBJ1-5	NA	CASSLLGATHQPQHF	TGTGCCAGCAGTTTATTAGGGGCGACGCATCAGCCCCAGCATTTT
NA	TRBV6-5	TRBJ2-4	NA	CASSSGTKNIQYF	TGTGCCAGCAGTTCAGGGACCAAAAACATTCAGTACTTC
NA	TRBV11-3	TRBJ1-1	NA	CASSLGTPGGTTEAFF	TGTGCCAGCAGCTTAGGTACCCCCGGGGGGACCACTGAAGCTTTCTTT
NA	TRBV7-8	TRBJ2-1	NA	CASSSPSQTKSYNEQFF	TGTGCCAGCAGCTCGCCCTCCCAGACTAAGAGCTACAATGAGCAGTTCTTC
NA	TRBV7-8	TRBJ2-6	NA	CASSLVDTGGSGANVLTF	TGTGCCAGCAGCTTAGTGGATACGGGTGGGTCTGGGGCCAACGTCCTGACTTTC
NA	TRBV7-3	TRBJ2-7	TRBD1	CASSADRGNEQYF	TGTGCCAGCAGCGCTGACAGGGGGAACGAGCAGTACTTC
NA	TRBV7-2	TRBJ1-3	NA	CASSRGGGNTIYF	TGTGCCAGCAGCAGGGGGGGCGGAAACACCATATATTTT
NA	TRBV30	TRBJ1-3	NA	CAWSTRGRGMYGNTIYF	TGTGCCTGGAGTACTAGGGGCAGGGGAATGTACGGAAACACCATATATTTT
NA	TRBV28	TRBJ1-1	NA	CASSLRGTEAFF	TGTGCCAGCAGTTTAAGAGGGACTGAAGCTTTCTTT
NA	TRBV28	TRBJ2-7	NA	CASSLGFSSYEQYF	TGTGCCAGCAGTTTAGGTTTTAGCTCCTACGAGCAGTACTTC
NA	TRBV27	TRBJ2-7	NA	CASSFQGYEQYF	TGTGCCAGCAGTTTTCAGGGGTACGAGCAGTACTTC
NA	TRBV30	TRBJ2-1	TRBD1	CAWSIGQGLDNEQFF	TGTGCCTGGAGTATAGGACAGGGGTTGGACAATGAGCAGTTCTTC
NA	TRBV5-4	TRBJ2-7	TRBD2	CASSQSLAGGPGEQYF	TGTGCCAGCAGTCAATCACTAGCGGGAGGCCCCGGCGAGCAGTACTTC
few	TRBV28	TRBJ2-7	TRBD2	CASRPTSGRIYSYEQYF	TGTGCCAGCAGGCCGACTAGCGGGAGGATCTACTCCTACGAGCAGTACTTC
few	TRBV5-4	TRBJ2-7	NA	CASSVGLGGAGYEQYF	TGTGCCAGCAGCGTGGGATTGGGGGGAGCCGGCTACGAGCAGTACTTC
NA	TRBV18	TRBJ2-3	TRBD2	CASAGLAGVSDTQYF	TGTGCCAGCGCCGGCCTAGCGGGAGTTTCAGATACGCAGTATTTT
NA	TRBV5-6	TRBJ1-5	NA	CASSNRGAPGDLLSQPQHF	TGTGCCAGCAGCAATCGGGGGGCGCCAGGGGACTTGCTCAGTCAGCCCCAGCATTTT
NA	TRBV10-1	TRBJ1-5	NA	CASSVASRVQDQPQHF	TGCGCCAGCAGTGTCGCCAGCCGAGTCCAGGATCAGCCCCAGCATTTT
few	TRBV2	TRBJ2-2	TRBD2	CASSGLAEVTGELFF	TGTGCCAGCAGTGGTCTAGCGGAGGTAACCGGGGAGCTGTTTTTT
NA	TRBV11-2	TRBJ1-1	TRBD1	CASSIDRAEAFF	TGTGCCAGCAGCATCGACAGGGCTGAAGCTTTCTTT
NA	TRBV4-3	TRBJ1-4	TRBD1	CASSDRALGEKLFF	TGCGCCAGCAGCGACAGGGCGTTGGGTGAAAAACTGTTTTTT
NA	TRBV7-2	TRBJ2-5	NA	CASSLAIGRETQYF	TGTGCCAGCAGCTTAGCGATTGGTCGGGAGACCCAGTACTTC
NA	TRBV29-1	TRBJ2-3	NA	CSTRTSTDTQYF	TGCAGCACTAGGACTAGCACAGATACGCAGTATTTT